This is a list of T cell receptor beta chains from one sample in a study of cytomegalovirus exposure and HLA in healthy donors. Clones were sequenced by immunoSEQ multiplex PCR, and TCRdb holds only the in-frame ones, with some missing. The sample contains around 71,000 clones, 85% to 95% of which appear only once. The sequenced sample consisted of PBMCs. These receptors were collected from a man aged 18 to 29 in good health and CMV-seropositive. CDR3s leave out the opening cysteine and the closing phenylalanine or tryptophan. Clone size, where shown, is once, few, many, or a class for clones that have expanded.

v_call: TRBV7-2
clone_size: NA
j_call: TRBJ2-7
cdr3_aa: ASSHSGRAAYEQY

v_call: TRBV5-6
clone_size: once
j_call: TRBJ1-3
cdr3_aa: ASSDKQGTGNTIY

v_call: TRBV27
clone_size: NA
j_call: TRBJ2-7
cdr3_aa: ASSYSVGQGYEQY

v_call: TRBV7-2
clone_size: NA
j_call: TRBJ2-1
cdr3_aa: ASSSPGNEQF

v_call: TRBV7-9
clone_size: many
j_call: TRBJ2-7
cdr3_aa: ASTYTERGGYDEQY

v_call: TRBV5-1
clone_size: once
j_call: TRBJ1-6
cdr3_aa: ASSLAAQRSNSPLH

v_call: TRBV28
clone_size: NA
j_call: TRBJ2-7
cdr3_aa: ASRPMLAVYEQY

v_call: TRBV5-1
clone_size: NA
j_call: TRBJ2-7
cdr3_aa: ASSLMTLGHEQY

v_call: TRBV19
clone_size: NA
j_call: TRBJ1-5
cdr3_aa: ASSIGRFNQPQH

v_call: TRBV28
clone_size: once
j_call: TRBJ2-3
cdr3_aa: ASSFVAGTDTQY

v_call: TRBV10-1
clone_size: NA
j_call: TRBJ2-3
cdr3_aa: ASSELGLVTGTDTQY

v_call: TRBV19
clone_size: NA
j_call: TRBJ2-1
cdr3_aa: ASSITGGLGYHEQF

v_call: TRBV11-2
clone_size: NA
j_call: TRBJ1-2
cdr3_aa: ASSRTGELYGYT

v_call: TRBV19
clone_size: NA
j_call: TRBJ1-6
cdr3_aa: ASSIGAIWTGASPLH

v_call: TRBV7-9
clone_size: NA
j_call: TRBJ1-2
cdr3_aa: ASTIGRDSVYGYT

v_call: TRBV6-5
clone_size: few
j_call: TRBJ1-2
cdr3_aa: ASRLSPSPTYGYT

v_call: TRBV5-4
clone_size: NA
j_call: TRBJ1-2
cdr3_aa: ASSLAAANYGYT

v_call: TRBV6-5
clone_size: NA
j_call: TRBJ2-1
cdr3_aa: ASSGQGISAEQF

v_call: TRBV15
clone_size: NA
j_call: TRBJ2-7
cdr3_aa: ATSETSPFRDEQY